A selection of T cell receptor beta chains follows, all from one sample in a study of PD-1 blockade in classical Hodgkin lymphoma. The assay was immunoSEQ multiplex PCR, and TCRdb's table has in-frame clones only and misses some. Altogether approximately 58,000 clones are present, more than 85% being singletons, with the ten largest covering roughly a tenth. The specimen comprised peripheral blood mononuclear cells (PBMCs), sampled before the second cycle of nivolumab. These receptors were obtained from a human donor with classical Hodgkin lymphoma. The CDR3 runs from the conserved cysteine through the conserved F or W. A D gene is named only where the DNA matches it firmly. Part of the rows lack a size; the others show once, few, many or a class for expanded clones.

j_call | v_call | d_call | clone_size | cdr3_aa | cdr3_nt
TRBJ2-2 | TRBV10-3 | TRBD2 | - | CAILEATSEGGELFF | TGTGCCATCCTCGAGGCGACTAGCGAGGGCGGGGAGCTGTTTTTT
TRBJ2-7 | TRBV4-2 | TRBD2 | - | CASSQVAGGEVYEQYF | TGTGCCAGCAGCCAAGTAGCGGGAGGGGAAGTTTACGAGCAGTACTTC
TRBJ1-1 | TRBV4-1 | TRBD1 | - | CASSQTGLNTEAFF | TGCGCCAGCAGCCAGACAGGGTTGAACACTGAAGCTTTCTTT
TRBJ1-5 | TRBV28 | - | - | CASSPGPSNQPQHF | TGTGCCAGCAGTCCCGGGCCGAGCAATCAGCCCCAGCATTTT
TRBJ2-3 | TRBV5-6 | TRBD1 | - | CASSLPGEDRGLDTQYF | TGTGCCAGCAGCCTACCTGGGGAGGACAGGGGCTTGGATACGCAGTATTTT
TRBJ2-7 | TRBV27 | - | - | CASSSYSYEQYF | TGTGCCAGCAGTTCATACAGCTACGAGCAGTACTTC
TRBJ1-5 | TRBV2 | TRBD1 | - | CASRETGQGRQPQHF | TGTGCCAGCAGGGAGACGGGACAGGGGAGGCAGCCCCAGCATTTT
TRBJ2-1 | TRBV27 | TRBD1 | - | CASNLRQGRRNEQFF | TGTGCCAGCAATCTAAGACAGGGACGGAGGAATGAGCAGTTCTTC
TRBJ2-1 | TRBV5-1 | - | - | CASSFISLYNEQFF | TGCGCCAGCAGCTTTATCAGCCTCTACAATGAGCAGTTCTTC
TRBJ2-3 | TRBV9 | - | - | CASSVRRDFTDTQYF | TGTGCCAGCAGCGTACGACGGGATTTCACAGATACGCAGTATTTT
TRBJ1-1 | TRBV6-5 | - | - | CASSYGGGLPTEAFF | TGTGCCAGCAGTTACGGGGGGGGGCTACCCACTGAAGCTTTCTTT
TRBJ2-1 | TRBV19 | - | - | CASSIASEVPYNEQFF | TGTGCCAGTAGTATTGCTAGTGAAGTGCCCTACAATGAGCAGTTCTTC
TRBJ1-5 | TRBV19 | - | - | CASSRTDSNQPQHF | TGTGCCAGTAGCCGGACAGATAGCAATCAGCCCCAGCATTTT
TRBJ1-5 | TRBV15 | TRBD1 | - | CATSRDVTGGSNQPQHF | TGTGCCACCAGCAGAGACGTAACAGGGGGAAGCAATCAGCCCCAGCATTTT
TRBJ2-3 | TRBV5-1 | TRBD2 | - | CASSSRLAGGVDTQYF | TGCGCCAGCAGCTCTAGACTAGCGGGGGGCGTAGATACGCAGTATTTT
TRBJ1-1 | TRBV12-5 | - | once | CASGISRDFRPTEAFF | TGTGCTAGTGGTATTTCGAGGGACTTCCGCCCCACTGAAGCTTTCTTT
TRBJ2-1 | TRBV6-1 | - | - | CASSEAWSSNDEQFF | TGTGCCAGCAGTGAAGCGTGGAGTTCCAACGATGAGCAGTTCTTC
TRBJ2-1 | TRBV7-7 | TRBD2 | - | CASSFLAGGNEQFF | TGTGCCAGCAGCTTCCTAGCGGGAGGGAATGAGCAGTTCTTC
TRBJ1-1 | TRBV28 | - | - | CASSLLVQGNTEAFF | TGTGCCAGCAGTTTATTAGTACAGGGGAACACTGAAGCTTTCTTT
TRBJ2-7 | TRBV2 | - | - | CASSGGETYEQYF | TGTGCCAGCAGTGGGGGGGAGACCTACGAGCAGTACTTC
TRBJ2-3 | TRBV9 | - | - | CASSRSWTDTQYF | TGTGCCAGCAGCCGCTCTTGGACAGATACGCAGTATTTT
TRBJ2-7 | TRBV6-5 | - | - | CASSYLSAPGAEQYF | TGTGCCAGCAGTTACCTTAGCGCCCCTGGGGCCGAGCAGTACTTC
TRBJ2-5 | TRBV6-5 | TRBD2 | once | CASTSGGGRDETQYF | TGTGCCAGCACCTCGGGGGGGGGTCGAGATGAGACCCAGTACTTC
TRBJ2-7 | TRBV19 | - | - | CASTTRDGTSYEQYF | TGTGCCAGTACCACGAGGGACGGTACCTCCTACGAGCAGTACTTC
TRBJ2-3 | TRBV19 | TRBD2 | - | CASSTVAGGTDTQYF | TGTGCCAGTAGTACCGTAGCGGGAGGCACAGATACGCAGTATTTT
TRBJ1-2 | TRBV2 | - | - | CASTRGGTSGYTF | TGTGCCAGCACCCGCGGGGGTACGAGTGGCTACACCTTC
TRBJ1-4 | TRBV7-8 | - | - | CASSLPGVNEKLFF | TGTGCCAGCAGCTTACCAGGGGTTAATGAAAAACTGTTTTTT
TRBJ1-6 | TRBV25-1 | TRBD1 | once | CASSDWAQGASNSPLHF | TGTGCCAGCAGCGATTGGGCCCAGGGGGCCTCCAATTCACCCCTCCACTTT
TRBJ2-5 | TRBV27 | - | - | CASSPLGPGAPKTQYF | TGTGCCAGCAGTCCCCTGGGCCCAGGGGCCCCCAAGACCCAGTACTTC
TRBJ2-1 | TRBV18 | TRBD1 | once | CASSPLQGRNEQFF | TGTGCCAGCTCACCTTTACAGGGGCGCAATGAGCAGTTCTTC
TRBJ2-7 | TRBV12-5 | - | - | CASGLGQAGEQYF | TGTGCTAGTGGTTTGGGGCAGGCCGGGGAGCAGTACTTC
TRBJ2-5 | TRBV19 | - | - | CASSTPGIQETQYF | TGTGCCAGTAGTACCCCCGGGATACAAGAGACCCAGTACTTC
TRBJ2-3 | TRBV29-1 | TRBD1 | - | CSVEKGQGTDTQYF | TGCAGCGTTGAAAAGGGACAGGGGACAGATACGCAGTATTTT
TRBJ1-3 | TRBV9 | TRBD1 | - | CASSLQGEAGNTIYF | TGTGCCAGCAGCTTACAGGGGGAGGCTGGAAACACCATATATTTT
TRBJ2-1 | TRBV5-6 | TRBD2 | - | CASSLTLLAGGYSYNEQFF | TGTGCCAGCAGCTTGACCCTACTAGCGGGGGGGTACTCCTACAATGAGCAGTTCTTC
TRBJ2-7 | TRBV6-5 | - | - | CASSYSYQGGIYEQYF | TGTGCCAGCAGTTACTCGTATCAGGGGGGGATCTACGAGCAGTACTTC
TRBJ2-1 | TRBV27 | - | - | CASSSGGSYNEQFF | TGTGCCAGCAGTTCCGGAGGCTCCTACAATGAGCAGTTCTTC
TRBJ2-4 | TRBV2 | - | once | CASLIGPLAKNIQYF | TGTGCCAGCCTAATAGGGCCTCTAGCCAAAAACATTCAGTACTTC
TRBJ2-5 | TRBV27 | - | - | CASSLTDGETQYF | TGTGCCAGCAGTTTAACGGACGGAGAGACCCAGTACTTC
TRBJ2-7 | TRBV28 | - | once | CASSLLAPGTENEQYF | TGTGCCAGCAGTTTATTAGCCCCCGGGACCGAGAACGAGCAGTACTTC
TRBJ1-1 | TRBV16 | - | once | CASSQSDRGNTEAFF | TGTGCCAGCAGCCAATCGGACAGAGGAAACACTGAAGCTTTCTTT